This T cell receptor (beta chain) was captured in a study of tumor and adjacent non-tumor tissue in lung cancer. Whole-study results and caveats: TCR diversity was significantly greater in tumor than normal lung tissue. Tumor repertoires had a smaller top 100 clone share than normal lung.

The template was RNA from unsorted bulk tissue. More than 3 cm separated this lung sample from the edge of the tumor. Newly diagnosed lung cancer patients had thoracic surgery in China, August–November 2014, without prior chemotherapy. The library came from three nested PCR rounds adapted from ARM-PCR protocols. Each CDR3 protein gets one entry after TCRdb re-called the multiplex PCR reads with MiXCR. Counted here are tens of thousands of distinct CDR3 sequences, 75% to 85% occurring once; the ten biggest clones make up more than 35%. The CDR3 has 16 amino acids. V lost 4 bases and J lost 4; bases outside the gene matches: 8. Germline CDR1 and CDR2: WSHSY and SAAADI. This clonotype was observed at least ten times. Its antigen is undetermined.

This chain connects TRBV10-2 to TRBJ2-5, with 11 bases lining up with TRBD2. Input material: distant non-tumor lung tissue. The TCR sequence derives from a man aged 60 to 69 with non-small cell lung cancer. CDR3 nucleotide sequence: TGCGCCAGCAGTGCCTATTTAGCGGGAGGGCCAGAGACCCAGTACTTC. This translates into CASSAYLAGGPETQYF.